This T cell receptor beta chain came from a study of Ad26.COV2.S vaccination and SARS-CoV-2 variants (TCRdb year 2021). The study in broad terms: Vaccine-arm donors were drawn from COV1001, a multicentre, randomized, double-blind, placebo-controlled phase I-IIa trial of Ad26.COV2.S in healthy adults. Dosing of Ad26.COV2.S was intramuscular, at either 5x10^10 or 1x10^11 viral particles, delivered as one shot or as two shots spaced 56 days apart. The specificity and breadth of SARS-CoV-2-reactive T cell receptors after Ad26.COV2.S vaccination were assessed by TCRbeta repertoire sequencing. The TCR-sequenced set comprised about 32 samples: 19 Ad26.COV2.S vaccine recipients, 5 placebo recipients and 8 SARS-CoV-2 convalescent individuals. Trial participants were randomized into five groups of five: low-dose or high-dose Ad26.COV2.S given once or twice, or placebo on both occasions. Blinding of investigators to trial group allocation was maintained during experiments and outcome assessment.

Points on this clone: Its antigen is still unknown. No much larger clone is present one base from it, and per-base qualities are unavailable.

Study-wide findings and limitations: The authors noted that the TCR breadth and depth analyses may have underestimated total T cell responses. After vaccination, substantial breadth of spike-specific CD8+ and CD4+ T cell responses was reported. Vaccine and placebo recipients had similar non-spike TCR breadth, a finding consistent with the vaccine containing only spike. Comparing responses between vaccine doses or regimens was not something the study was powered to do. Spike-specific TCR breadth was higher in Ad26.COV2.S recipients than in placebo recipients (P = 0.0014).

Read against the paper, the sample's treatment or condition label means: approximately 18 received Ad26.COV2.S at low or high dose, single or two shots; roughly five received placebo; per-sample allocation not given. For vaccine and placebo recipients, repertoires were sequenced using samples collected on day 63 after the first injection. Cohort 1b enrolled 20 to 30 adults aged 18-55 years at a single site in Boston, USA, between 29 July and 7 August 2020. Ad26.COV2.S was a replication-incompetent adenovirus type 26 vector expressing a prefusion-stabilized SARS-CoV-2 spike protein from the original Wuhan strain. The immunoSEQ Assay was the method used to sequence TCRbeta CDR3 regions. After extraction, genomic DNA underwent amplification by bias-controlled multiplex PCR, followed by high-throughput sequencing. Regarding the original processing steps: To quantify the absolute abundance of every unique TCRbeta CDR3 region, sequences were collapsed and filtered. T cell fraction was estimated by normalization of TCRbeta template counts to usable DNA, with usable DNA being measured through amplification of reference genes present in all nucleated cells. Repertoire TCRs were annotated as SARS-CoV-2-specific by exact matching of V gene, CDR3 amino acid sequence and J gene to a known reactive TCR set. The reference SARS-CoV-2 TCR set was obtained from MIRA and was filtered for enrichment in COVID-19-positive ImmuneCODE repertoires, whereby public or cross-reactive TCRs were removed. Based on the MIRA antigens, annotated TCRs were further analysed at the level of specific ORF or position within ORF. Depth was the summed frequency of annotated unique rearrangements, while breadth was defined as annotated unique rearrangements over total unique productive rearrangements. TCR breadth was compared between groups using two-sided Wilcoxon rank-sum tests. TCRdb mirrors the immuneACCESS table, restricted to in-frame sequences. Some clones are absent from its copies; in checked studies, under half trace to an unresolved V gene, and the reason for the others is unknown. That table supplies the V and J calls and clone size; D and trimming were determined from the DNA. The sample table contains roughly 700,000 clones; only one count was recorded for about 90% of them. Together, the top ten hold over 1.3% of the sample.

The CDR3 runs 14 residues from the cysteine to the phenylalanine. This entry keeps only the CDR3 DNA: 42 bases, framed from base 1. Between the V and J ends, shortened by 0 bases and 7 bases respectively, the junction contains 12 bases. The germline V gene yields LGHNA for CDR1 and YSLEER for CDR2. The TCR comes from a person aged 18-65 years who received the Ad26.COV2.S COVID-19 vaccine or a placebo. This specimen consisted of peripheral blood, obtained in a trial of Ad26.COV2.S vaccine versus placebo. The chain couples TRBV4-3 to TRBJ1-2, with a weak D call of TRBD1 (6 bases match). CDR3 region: CASSQDVGRGGYTF. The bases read TGCGCCAGCAGCCAAGATGTCGGCAGGGGTGGCTACACCTTC.